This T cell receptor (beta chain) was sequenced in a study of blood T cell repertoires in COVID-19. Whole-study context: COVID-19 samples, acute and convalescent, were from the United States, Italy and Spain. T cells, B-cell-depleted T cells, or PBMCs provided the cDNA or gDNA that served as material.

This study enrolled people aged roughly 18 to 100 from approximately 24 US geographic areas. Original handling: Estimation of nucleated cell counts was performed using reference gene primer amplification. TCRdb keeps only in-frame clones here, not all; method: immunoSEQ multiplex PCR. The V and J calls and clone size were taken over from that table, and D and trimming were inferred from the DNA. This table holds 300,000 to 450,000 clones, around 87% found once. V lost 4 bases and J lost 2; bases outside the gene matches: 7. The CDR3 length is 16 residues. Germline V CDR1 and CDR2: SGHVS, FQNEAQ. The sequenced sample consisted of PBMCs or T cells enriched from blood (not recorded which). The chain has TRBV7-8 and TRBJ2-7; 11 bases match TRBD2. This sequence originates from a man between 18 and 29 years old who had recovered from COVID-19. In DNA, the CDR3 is TGTGCCAGCAGCTCCCTAGCGGGGGGCAAAGCCTACGAGCAGTACTTC. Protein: CASSSLAGGKAYEQYF.